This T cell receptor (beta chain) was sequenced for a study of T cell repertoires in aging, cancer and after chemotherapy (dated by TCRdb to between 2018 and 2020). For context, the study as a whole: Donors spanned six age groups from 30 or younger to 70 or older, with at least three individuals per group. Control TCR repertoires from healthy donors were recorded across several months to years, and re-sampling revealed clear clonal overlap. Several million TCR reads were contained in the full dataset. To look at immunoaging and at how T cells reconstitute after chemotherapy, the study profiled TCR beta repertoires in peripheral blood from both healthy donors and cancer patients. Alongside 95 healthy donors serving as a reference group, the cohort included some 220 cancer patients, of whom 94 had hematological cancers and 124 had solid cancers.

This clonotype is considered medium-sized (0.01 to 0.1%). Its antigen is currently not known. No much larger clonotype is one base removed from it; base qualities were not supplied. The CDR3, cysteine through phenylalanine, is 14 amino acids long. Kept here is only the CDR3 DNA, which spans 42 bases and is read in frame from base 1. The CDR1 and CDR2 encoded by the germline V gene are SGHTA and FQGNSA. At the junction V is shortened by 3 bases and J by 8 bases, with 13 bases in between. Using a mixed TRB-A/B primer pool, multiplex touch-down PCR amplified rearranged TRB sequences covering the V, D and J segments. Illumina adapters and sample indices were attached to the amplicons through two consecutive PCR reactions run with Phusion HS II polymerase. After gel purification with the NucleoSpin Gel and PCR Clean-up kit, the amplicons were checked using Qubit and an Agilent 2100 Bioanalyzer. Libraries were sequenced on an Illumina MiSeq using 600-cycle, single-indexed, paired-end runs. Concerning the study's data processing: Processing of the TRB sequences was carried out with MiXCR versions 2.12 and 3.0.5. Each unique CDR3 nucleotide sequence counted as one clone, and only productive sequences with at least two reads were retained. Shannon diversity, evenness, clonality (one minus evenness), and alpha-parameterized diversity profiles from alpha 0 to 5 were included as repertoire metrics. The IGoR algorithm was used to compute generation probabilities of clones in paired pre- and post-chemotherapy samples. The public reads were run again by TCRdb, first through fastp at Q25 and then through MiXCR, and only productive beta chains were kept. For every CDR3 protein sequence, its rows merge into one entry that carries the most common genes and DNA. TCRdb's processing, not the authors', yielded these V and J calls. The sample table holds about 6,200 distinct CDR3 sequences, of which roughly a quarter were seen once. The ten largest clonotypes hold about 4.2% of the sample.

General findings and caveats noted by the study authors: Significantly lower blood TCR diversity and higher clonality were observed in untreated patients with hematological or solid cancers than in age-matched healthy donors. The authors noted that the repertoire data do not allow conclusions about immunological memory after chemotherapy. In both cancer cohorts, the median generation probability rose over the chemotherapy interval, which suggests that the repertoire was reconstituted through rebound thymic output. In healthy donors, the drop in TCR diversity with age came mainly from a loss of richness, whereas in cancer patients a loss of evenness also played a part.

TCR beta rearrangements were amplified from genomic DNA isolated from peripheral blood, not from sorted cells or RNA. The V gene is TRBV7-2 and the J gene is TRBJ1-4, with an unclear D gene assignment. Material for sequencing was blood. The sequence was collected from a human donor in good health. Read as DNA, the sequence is TGTGCCAGCAGCTTGGGGTTACAGAAGGAAAAACTGTTTTTT. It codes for CASSLGLQKEKLFF.